Included here is one T cell receptor (beta chain) sequence, with context. This sample is part of a study of blood T cell repertoires in COVID-19. Study-wide background: The United States, Italy and Spain provided the acute and convalescent COVID-19 samples.

Measured with immunoSEQ multiplex PCR; TCRdb has only the in-frame clones, and not every one. The sample shows 250,000 to 350,000 clones, 89% of them seen only once. This CDR3 is 12 amino acids long. V was trimmed by 2 bases and J by 4 bases, leaving 5 bases between them. The V gene's germline CDR1 is SEHNR and CDR2 FQNEAQ (reference sequence). Material: peripheral blood. The chain is built from TRBV7-9 and TRBJ1-2; no reliable D call. The TCR sequence derives from a woman aged 55-69 years with acute or convalescent COVID-19. The CDR3 is CASSLPSYGYTF. As DNA, the CDR3 is TGTGCCAGCAGCTTACCGAGCTATGGCTACACCTTC.